This T cell receptor beta chain was captured by sequencing in a study of blood T cell repertoires in COVID-19. Overall study context: PBMCs, B-cell-depleted T cells, or T cells were the source of the cDNA or gDNA that made up the material.

Authors' methods: Amplification of reference gene primers was used by the study to estimate nucleated cell counts. The assay was immunoSEQ multiplex PCR, and TCRdb's table has in-frame clones only and misses some. That table furnishes V, J and clone size, whereas the DNA furnished D and trimming. The sample has about 73,000 clones, more than 65% seen once. The receptor comes from a human donor in a cohort sampled during active COVID-19. The specimen sequenced was peripheral blood.

DNA for the CDR3: TGTGCCAGCAGCTTAGTCACAGGGCGGCACGAGCAGTACTTC. Translation gives CASSLVTGRHEQYF. The chain carries TRBV7-8 and TRBJ2-7; D is possibly TRBD1 (6 bases). V was cut by 1 base and J by 5 bases, with 12 bases left in between. Per germline, CDR1 SGHVS and CDR2 FQNEAQ. This CDR3 comprises 14 residues.